Below are 2 T cell receptor beta chains sequenced from a single sample in a study of long-term antiretroviral therapy in people with HIV. Assay version v3.0 of immunoSEQ was used, and it was run at survey level. Clones were read by immunoSEQ multiplex PCR, and TCRdb kept only the in-frame ones, dropping some. The repertoire holds 35,000 or so clones, with 75% to 90% as singletons. The sample here was unsorted PBMCs, taken 2.2 years after starting antiretroviral therapy. The receptors were sampled from a man aged 18 to 29 with HIV.

V and J are TRBV6-1 and TRBJ2-7, with D perhaps TRBD1 (5 bases). Germline V gene data show CDR1 as MNHNS and CDR2 as SASEGT. The V gene lost 2 bases and the J gene lost 5 bases, with 10 bases spanning the gap. This CDR3 has 13 residues. CDR3 coding DNA: TGTGCCAGCAGTGAACTAATGACAGACGAGCAGTACTTC. It codes for CASSELMTDEQYF.

The gene calls are TRBV29-1 and TRBJ1-1, with D unresolved. Per germline, CDR1 SQVTM and CDR2 ANQGSEA. Trimming removed 6 bases at V and 0 bases at J, with 11 bases between. The CDR3 length is 13 residues. CDR3 sequence reads: CSVARGMNTEAFF. In DNA form, the CDR3 reads TGCAGCGTCGCGCGGGGAATGAACACTGAAGCTTTCTTT.